These T cell receptor beta chains were read from a single sample in a study of blood T cell repertoires in COVID-19. Clones were read by immunoSEQ multiplex PCR, and TCRdb kept only the in-frame ones, dropping some. The table lists fewer than 350,000 clones, roughly 88% of them singletons, with more than 2% in the top ten. Material: PBMCs or T cells enriched from blood (not recorded which). These TCRs come from a man aged 25-40 years who had recovered from COVID-19. Both conserved end residues are part of each CDR3. D genes are given only for firm matches. Only some rows state a clone size, as once, few, many or a class for expanded clones.

-	TRBV7-2	TRBD1	TRBJ2-7	TGTGCCAGCAGCTCCTCTCCGACCGACAGGGCGAGCTCCTACGAGCAGTACTTC	CASSSSPTDRASSYEQYF
few	TRBV4-1	-	TRBJ1-6	TGCGCCAGCAGCCAAACCTGGGGCTATTCACCCCTCCACTTT	CASSQTWGYSPLHF
-	TRBV6-5	TRBD1	TRBJ1-3	TGTGCCAACGAATTGGGGACAGGGGGTGGAAACACCATATATTTT	CANELGTGGGNTIYF
-	TRBV21-1	-	TRBJ2-5	TGTGCCAGCAGCAAAGCAGGGACAGGGGGAGAAGAGACCCAGTACTTC	CASSKAGTGGEETQYF
-	TRBV6-5	TRBD1	TRBJ1-2	TGTGCCAGCAGAAAGGGACAGGGCTATGGCTACACCTTC	CASRKGQGYGYTF
once	TRBV9	-	TRBJ2-7	TGTGCCAGCAGCGTAGGCGGGACAGTGTCCTACGAGCAGTACTTC	CASSVGGTVSYEQYF
-	TRBV6-2/TRBV6-3	TRBD2	TRBJ2-5	TGTGCCAGCAGTAAACCGGGACTAACTCAAGAGACCCAGTACTTC	CASSKPGLTQETQYF
-	TRBV19	-	TRBJ1-4	TGTGCCAGTAGTATAGAGATAACCCAGGGTGAAAAACTGTTTTTT	CASSIEITQGEKLFF
once	TRBV7-2	-	TRBJ1-2	TGTGCCAGCAGCTTAGGGGCCGGCTACACCTTC	CASSLGAGYTF
-	TRBV13	TRBD1	TRBJ1-6	TGTGCCAGCAGCTTGGGACAGAGCCTGGGGGAACCCCTCCACTTT	CASSLGQSLGEPLHF
-	TRBV29-1	-	TRBJ1-3	TGCAGCGTTGTTCGAGACAGCTTCTCTGGAAACACCATATATTTT	CSVVRDSFSGNTIYF
many	TRBV4-1	TRBD1	TRBJ1-1	TGCGCCAGCAGCCAAGTGGGGACAGGAAGGGTGAACACTGAAGCTTTCTTT	CASSQVGTGRVNTEAFF
once	TRBV2	TRBD1	TRBJ1-1	TGTGCCAGCAGAGTGGACAGGGGCGGTAGCACTGAAGCTTTCTTT	CASRVDRGGSTEAFF
-	TRBV4-1	TRBD1	TRBJ2-5	TGCGCCAGCAGCCCTGGGACAGGGGTCCCGGGGACCCAGTACTTC	CASSPGTGVPGTQYF
-	TRBV6-5	-	TRBJ1-2	TGTGCCAGCTCTCGGGGAGAGAACTATGGCTACACCTTC	CASSRGENYGYTF
-	TRBV2	-	TRBJ1-2	TGTGCCAGCAGCGCAGATGGCTACACCTTC	CASSADGYTF
-	TRBV15	-	TRBJ2-5	TGTGCCACCAGCAGAGATCTCGGGGGAGAGGCGACCCAGTACTTC	CATSRDLGGEATQYF